These 20 T cell receptor beta chains came from one sample sequenced in a study of T cells in Graves' hyperthyroidism and ophthalmopathy. Researchers amplified the TCR beta CDR3 regions from RNA transcripts. RT-PCR in the first round (using the HTBI primer set) targeted the TCR CDR3. TCRdb ran MiXCR on the multiplex PCR reads and lists one entry per CDR3 protein. Altogether roughly 700,000 distinct CDR3 sequences are present, 15% to 20% being singletons, with the ten largest covering roughly a sixth. Sequencing was done on a sample of blood. All receptors come from a man aged 50 to 60 with Graves' hyperthyroidism.

V is TRBV30 and J is TRBJ1-6; 7 positions match TRBD1. This CDR3 comprises 14 residues. With 4 bases clipped from V and 4 bases from J, the junction kept 4 bases outside the gene matches. Germline V lookup: CDR1 GTSNPN, CDR2 SVGIG (reference sequence). CDR3 nucleotides: TGTGCCTGGAATACAGGGGATTATAATTCACCCCTCCACTTT. Its translation is CAWNTGDYNSPLHF.

This clonotype was counted a few times. This rearrangement joins TRBV6-1 to TRBJ2-4; TRBD1 might be the D (6 bases). Trimming took 6 bases from V and 7 from J, leaving 25 bases between them. The CDR3 loop spans 17 amino acids. The germline CDR1 and CDR2 sequences are MNHNS and SASEGT. The CDR3 here is CASRLKGTPPGRNIQYF. The CDR3 DNA reads as TGTGCCAGCAGGTTGAAAGGGACACCTCCCGGAAGGAACATTCAGTACTTC.

The table lists this clonotype with many counts. The chain uses TRBV20-1 and TRBJ2-7; unclear D gene. This CDR3 is built from 14 residues. Germline V gene data show CDR1 as DFQATT and CDR2 as SNEGSKA (reference sequence). V gave up 3 bases and J gave up 0 bases, with 12 bases separating them. The DNA for the CDR3 is TGCAGTGCTAGTGCCGCTGGTAGCTCCTACGAGCAGTACTTC. The encoded protein is CSASAAGSSYEQYF.

The rearrangement joins TRBV12-3 or TRBV12-4 to TRBJ1-1; no definite D call. The V and J ends lost 8 bases and 0 bases respectively, with 10 bases between them. The CDR3 is 13 amino acids. This CDR3 is CASCRLMNTEAFF. The CDR3 DNA reads as TGTGCCAGCTGCCGGCTCATGAACACTGAAGCTTTCTTT.

The rearrangement links TRBV20-1 to TRBJ2-2, with a tentative D call TRBD2 (6 bases). V lost 1 base, J lost 4 bases, and 13 bases lay in between. CDR3 length: 15 residues. The germline CDR1 and CDR2 sequences are DFQATT and SNEGSKA (reference sequence). The CDR3 region is CSARVRDGATGELFF. The CDR3 region has the DNA TGCAGTGCTAGAGTGCGGGACGGTGCCACCGGGGAGCTGTTTTTT.

This clonotype was observed a few times. This sequence joins TRBV7-8 and TRBJ2-5; either TRBD1 or TRBD2 may supply D (5 bases each). CDR1 and CDR2 from the germline V gene are SGHVS and FQNEAQ. This CDR3 region has 15 residues. V lost 5 bases to trimming and J lost 5 bases, with 18 bases between them. In DNA form, the CDR3 reads TGTGCCAGCAGCCCTCCGGGACCGCGGAGGGAGACCCAGTACTTC. Its protein is CASSPPGPRRETQYF.

At least ten counts were recorded for this clonotype. The rearrangement joins TRBV19 to TRBJ1-2; a weak D match, TRBD1 (5 bases). This CDR3 spans 16 amino acids. The germline V and J ends were trimmed by 3 bases and 8 bases, with 22 bases remaining between them. Germline loops: CDR1 LNHDA, CDR2 SQIVND (reference sequence). CDR3 sequence reads: CASSIREPTLGSGYTF. The CDR3 coding sequence is TGTGCCAGTAGTATCAGGGAACCGACACTCGGTAGCGGCTACACCTTC.

This clonotype was recorded at least ten times. The chain combines TRBV28 with TRBJ2-1, with 9 bases fitting TRBD2. The V and J ends lost 6 bases and 1 base, in that order; junction bases with no gene match: 13. Germline-derived CDR1 and CDR2 are MDHEN and SYDVKM. CDR3 length: 18 amino acids. The CDR3 DNA is TGTGCCAGCAGCCTTGGGACGGGACTAGCATTTTCCTACAATGAGCAGTTCTTC. This gives the protein CASSLGTGLAFSYNEQFF.

This clonotype has a handful of counts. The chain uses TRBV24-1 and TRBJ2-3, with D possibly TRBD2 on 6 matching bases. The CDR3 extends over 16 amino acids. The V gene's germline CDR1 is KGHDR and CDR2 SFDVKD. With 3 bases removed from V and 2 bases from J, the gap between germline ends came to 14 bases. This chain's CDR3 is CATSDGHSGFTDTQYF. The CDR3 DNA follows: TGTGCCACCAGTGATGGGCATAGCGGATTCACAGATACGCAGTATTTT.

This clonotype came up many times. The CDR3 bases are TGTGCCAGCAGCTTAGGCCCTAGTTCCCCATACAGAGCGCAGTATTTT. It encodes CASSLGPSSPYRAQYF. The chain joins TRBV13 to TRBJ2-3; D unclear. The CDR3 sequence is 16 residues long. Germline values: CDR1 PRHDT, CDR2 FYEKMQ (reference sequence). V dropped 0 bases and J dropped 10 bases, with 20 bases sitting between them.

The chain joins TRBV6-6 to TRBJ2-4; possible D gene TRBD2, 5 bases. Germline-derived CDR1 and CDR2 are MNHNY and SVGAGI (reference sequence). The CDR3 spans 16 residues. Trimming cost V 0 bases and J 0 bases, with 9 bases left between them. The CDR3 loop is CASSYSPGLAKNIQYF. As DNA, the CDR3 is TGTGCCAGCAGTTACTCCCCCGGACTAGCCAAAAACATTCAGTACTTC.

The chain carries TRBV7-9 and TRBJ2-5, with D perhaps matching TRBD2 (6 bases). The germline gives CDR1 SEHNR, CDR2 FQNEAQ (reference sequence). Trimming stripped 9 bases from V and 1 base from J, with 12 bases between. This CDR3 comprises 13 residues. Here the CDR3 reads CARAGGAQETQYF. CDR3 bases: TGTGCCAGAGCCGGAGGGGCCCAAGAGACCCAGTACTTC.

Ten or more counts support this clonotype. The genes are TRBV24-1 and TRBJ1-2, with D unclear. The CDR3 sequence is 14 residues long. Trimming pared 3 bases from V and 4 bases from J, leaving 11 bases between. In germline, CDR1 is KGHDR, CDR2 SFDVKD. The CDR3, as DNA: TGTGCCACCAGTGATCCGACCTGGAGCTATGGCTACACCTTC. Its translation is CATSDPTWSYGYTF.

This clonotype appeared a few times. J is TRBJ1-5 and V is TRBV7-2; TRBD1 might be the D (6 bases). Trimming removed 3 bases at V and 1 base at J, with 10 bases between. The CDR3 length is 15 residues. CDR1 and CDR2 from the germline V gene are SGHTA and FQGNSA. This CDR3 reads CASSFRGVSNQPQHF. Here the CDR3 DNA reads TGTGCCAGCAGCTTCAGGGGCGTGAGCAATCAGCCCCAGCATTTT.

A few counts support this clonotype. The V gene is TRBV6-5, the J gene TRBJ2-7; 7 bases are shared with TRBD1. The germline V gene has CDR1 MNHEY and CDR2 SVGAGI. CDR3 size: 15 residues. V dropped 2 bases and J dropped 2; count of bases not matched to a gene: 6. Written as DNA, the CDR3 is TGTGCCAGCAGTTACGTAGAGGGGGCTCCCTACGAGCAGTACTTC. Amino acids: CASSYVEGAPYEQYF.

V gene TRBV5-6 combines with J gene TRBJ1-5; D might be TRBD1 (5 bases). Germline assignment: CDR1 SGHDT and CDR2 YYEEEE. Deletions cut 6 bases from V and 6 bases from J, with 13 bases between. This CDR3 contains 13 residues. The CDR3 is CASTGGVGQPQHF. As DNA, the CDR3 is TGTGCCAGCACCGGGGGGGTTGGTCAGCCCCAGCATTTT.

This clonotype was seen repeatedly, ten times or more. The rearrangement links TRBV12-3 or TRBV12-4 to TRBJ1-1; no firm D call. The CDR3 loop spans 13 amino acids. V dropped 6 bases and J dropped 4 bases, with 12 bases sitting between them. In DNA, the CDR3 is TGTGCCAGCAGCCCTGGGGTACTCACTGAAGCTTTCTTT. Translated, it gives CASSPGVLTEAFF.

The chain carries TRBV27 and TRBJ2-3, with TRBD2 matching 11 bases. The CDR3 is 17 amino acids. Germline values: CDR1 MNHEY, CDR2 SMNVEV (reference sequence). The V gene end was trimmed by 6 bases and the J gene end by 4 bases; junction bases not matched to a gene: 12. CDR3 amino acids: CASRPLTSGTDSDTQYF. In DNA, the CDR3 is TGTGCCAGCAGGCCGCTGACTAGCGGGACTGATTCAGATACGCAGTATTTT.

This clonotype was recorded only once. The J gene is TRBJ1-4, the V gene TRBV29-1; D is unclear. Germline V gives CDR1 SQVTM, CDR2 ANQGSEA. The CDR3 totals 14 residues. Trimming pared 4 bases from V and 4 bases from J, leaving 13 bases between. The CDR3 reads CSVGGEMINEKLFF. CDR3 nucleotide sequence: TGCAGCGTTGGGGGAGAGATGATTAATGAAAAACTGTTTTTT.

This clonotype was counted ten times or more. J is TRBJ1-5 and V is TRBV20-1, with D possibly TRBD1 on 5 matching bases. The CDR3 totals 14 residues. Trimming shortened V by 6 bases and J by 6 bases, and 18 bases separated the two germline ends. Looked up from germline, CDR1 is DFQATT and CDR2 is SNEGSKA (reference sequence). In nucleotides, the CDR3 is TGCAGTGCAAAGGCCCAGGGAGGTCCTCAGCCCCAGCATTTT. Its protein product is CSAKAQGGPQPQHF.